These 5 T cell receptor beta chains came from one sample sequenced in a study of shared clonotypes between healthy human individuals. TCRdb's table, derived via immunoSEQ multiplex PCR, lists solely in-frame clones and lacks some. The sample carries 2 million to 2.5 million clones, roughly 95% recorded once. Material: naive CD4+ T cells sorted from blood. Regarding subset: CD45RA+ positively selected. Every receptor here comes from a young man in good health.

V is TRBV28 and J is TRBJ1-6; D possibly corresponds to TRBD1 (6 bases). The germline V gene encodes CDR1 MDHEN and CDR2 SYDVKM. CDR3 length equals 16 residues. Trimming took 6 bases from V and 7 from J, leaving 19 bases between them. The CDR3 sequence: CASRIAKGVKNSPLHF. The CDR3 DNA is TGTGCCAGCAGGATCGCGAAGGGGGTAAAGAATTCACCCCTCCACTTT.

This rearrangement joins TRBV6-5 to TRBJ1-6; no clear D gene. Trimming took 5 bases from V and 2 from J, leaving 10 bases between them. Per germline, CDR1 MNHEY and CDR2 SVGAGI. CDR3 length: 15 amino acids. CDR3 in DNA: TGTGCCAGCAGTCCCGCGGAGGCCTATAATTCACCCCTCCACTTT. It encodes CASSPAEAYNSPLHF.

The CDR3 bases are TGTGCCAGTAAGGGGACAGGGGGCTTTGGGCAGCCCCAGCATTTT. It encodes CASKGTGGFGQPQHF. The chain joins TRBV19 to TRBJ1-5; 12 positions match TRBD1. Germline CDR1 and CDR2: LNHDA and SQIVND (reference sequence). The CDR3 loop spans 15 amino acids. With 7 bases clipped from V and 7 bases from J, the junction kept 8 bases outside the gene matches.

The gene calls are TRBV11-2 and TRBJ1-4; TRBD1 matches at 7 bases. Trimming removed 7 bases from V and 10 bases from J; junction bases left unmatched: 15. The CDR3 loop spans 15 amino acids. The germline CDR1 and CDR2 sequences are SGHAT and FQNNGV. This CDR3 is CASKAGGVGIGKLFF. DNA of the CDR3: TGTGCCAGCAAGGCAGGGGGGGTTGGGATTGGAAAACTGTTTTTT.

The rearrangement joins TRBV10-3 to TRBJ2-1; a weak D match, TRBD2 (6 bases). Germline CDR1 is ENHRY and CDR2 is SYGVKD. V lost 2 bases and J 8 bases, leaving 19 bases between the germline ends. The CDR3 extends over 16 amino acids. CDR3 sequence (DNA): TGTGCCATCAGTGAGGGAAAGGCTAGCGTGGTCCATGAGCAGTTCTTC. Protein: CAISEGKASVVHEQFF.